This T cell receptor (beta chain) is drawn from a study of HIV-infected patients and healthy controls (dated by TCRdb to the mid-2010s). Turning to the overall study: The question the study tested was whether immune perturbation and reconstitution could be captured by deep TCR repertoire sequencing of small blood samples from HIV patients. Study-level results and caveats: Processing was restricted to sixteen HIV-infected individuals, which the authors judged to be a major constraint on the generalizability of the findings. The observed differences in diversity were not explained by the slight differences in age and sex profiles between the study cohorts. Donor HLA types were not determined in the study. The pairing of alpha and beta chains was not determined in the samples. MAIT cell alpha-chain CDR3s were found at high frequency in healthy controls but were severely depleted in HIV+ repertoires. Differing numbers of distinct sequences in patients and controls hindered comparison, and size-matching assigned excessive weight to rare events in the HIV-infected data. During therapy, HIV-associated CDR3s significantly decreased in frequency, while CMV-associated CDR3s did not change significantly, though most became more frequent. Compared with untreated HIV+ repertoires, healthy control repertoires had roughly threefold more distinct CDR3s and higher Shannon diversity. Mean usage differed significantly between HIV-infected patients and controls for eight alpha and eight beta V genes. Both the Jaccard index and the count of highly shared sequences showed that healthy controls shared more CDR3s between individuals than HIV+ patients did. Oligoclonality may be reflected in the significantly higher mean Gini indices of HIV-infected repertoires compared with controls. The use of whole blood limited sequencing depth and precluded separation of the dynamics of distinct T-cell subpopulations. Size-matched repertoire data did not replicate the apparent post-therapy recovery of the Gini index in HIV-infected patients.

Reverse transcription of about 510 ng RNA was performed with SuperScript III using primers directed against the alpha and beta constant regions. Separate alpha and beta chain libraries were generated by chain-specific third strand synthesis with multiplexing indices. The protocol used a single primer pair to amplify all rearrangements within a chain, which avoided primer bias, and attached molecular barcodes to each cDNA molecule. Purified cDNA was joined by T4 RNA Ligase 1 to a 5' RACE adapter carrying a random hexamer and the SP2 sequencing primer site. Second strand synthesis was primed from the SP2 site with Phusion polymerase, using slow temperature ramps to favor optimal annealing. Two random hexamer sequences, both added before amplification and joined together, made up the 12-nucleotide barcode of each molecule. P5 and P7 adapter elements plus a second index were added in a short first PCR, which was followed by a 23-cycle amplification PCR with P5s and P7 primers. Libraries received about 26 PCR cycles in total, were quantified on a Qubit, sized on a Bioanalyzer, and diluted to 3 to 4.5 nM. Normalized libraries were sequenced on an Illumina MiSeq with 2 x 250 paired-end kits. Reverse transcription reactions were cleaned up on MinElute columns and eluted into 9.5 to 10 ul Tris-Cl. Adapter ligations ran for around 25 hours at 16 degrees C and were afterwards cleaned with AMPure XP beads at a 1:1 ratio. In the authors' own workflow: Demultiplexed FASTQ files were processed with a modified Decombinator that output V, J, insert and barcode information. Sequences that shared a barcode but differed from the dominant sequence were discarded as errors, and original cDNA molecules were estimated by counting barcodes clustered at Levenshtein distance 3. The R packages ineq, vegan, igraph and RCytoscape were used for downstream analyses, together with IMGT nomenclature and CDR3 definitions. V gene usage was computed over distinct sequences, each TCR counted once to avoid skew from clonal expansion. Similarity networks connected unique CDR3 amino acid sequences within a donor whenever two sequences differed by a single Levenshtein edit. Published HIV-specific CDR3s (around 85 alpha, fewer than 900 beta) and CMV-specific CDR3s (fewer than 14 alpha, 200 to 300 beta) were assembled and queried against the repertoires. Lower sequence numbers were not the cause of the decreased diversity in patients, as random subsampling to size-matched repertoires showed. TCRdb trimmed the raw reads at Q25, called clones with MiXCR and kept productive beta chains. Each record represents a unique CDR3 protein, reported with the most common genes and DNA among its rows. TCRdb, rather than the study authors, made the V and J calls. The sample table contains about 24,000 distinct CDR3 sequences; only one count was recorded for under 9% of them. The ten largest clonotypes hold around 4.1% of the sample.

Whole blood was used without cell fractionation, so all unsorted peripheral T cells were reflected in the repertoire. As controls, ten to eleven uninfected healthy donors were sampled, and four of those donors gave samples twice, approximately 12 weeks apart. For RNA extraction, a 2.5 ml sample of peripheral blood was drawn into Tempus tubes. Residual genomic DNA was removed with the TURBO-DNase kit and globin mRNA was depleted with GLOBINclear. This clonotype occurred many times. What this receptor recognizes is not known. Base qualities are not recorded, but no much larger clone differs from it by a single base. The specimen was blood. The TCR originated in an adult in good health.

The CDR3 corresponds to CASSLSAGWSVNSPLHF. The sequenced DNA is TGTGCCAGCAGTTTATCGGCCGGATGGAGCGTTAATTCACCCCTCCACTTT. The chain joins TRBV27 to TRBJ1-6, with the D gene not confidently named. The CDR3 runs 17 amino acids, cysteine and phenylalanine included. Solely the CDR3 DNA is kept, with 51 bases framed from the first base. The trim is 0 bases for V and 6 bases for J, with a gap of 15 bases between the germline ends. CDR1 and CDR2, per the germline V gene (reference sequence), are MNHEY and SMNVEV.